The 6 T cell receptor beta chains below come from one sample, sequenced in a study of identical twins. TCRdb reprocessed the 5' RACE reads via MiXCR and lists one record per CDR3 protein. The sample records about 210,000 distinct CDR3 sequences, around 10% being singletons. The sample was memory (CD45RO+) T cells sorted from blood. All receptors derive from a woman between 18 and 29 years old in good health.

This clonotype has a handful of counts. The chain recombines TRBV3-1 with TRBJ1-1; D not certain. This CDR3 comprises 13 residues. V was shortened by 0 bases and J by 4 bases, with 6 bases between the two germline ends. From germline, CDR1 is LGHDT and CDR2 YNNKEL (reference sequence). In DNA form, the CDR3 reads TGTGCCAGCAGCCAAGAATCAGGCACTGAAGCTTTCTTT. Amino acid sequence: CASSQESGTEAFF.

The chain joins TRBV7-2 to TRBJ2-3; 8 bases are a match to TRBD2. Germline CDR1 SGHTA, CDR2 FQGNSA. The CDR3 is 15 residues long. V dropped 5 bases and J dropped 5; count of bases not matched to a gene: 9. CDR3 bases: TGTGCCAGCAGCCCCGCCAGGCGGGAGGAAGATACGCAGTATTTT. Translation gives CASSPARREEDTQYF.

This clonotype was counted at least ten times. This CDR3 reads CSARGIGGWETQYF. CDR3 bases: TGCAGTGCTAGAGGGATCGGGGGGTGGGAGACCCAGTACTTC. The chain uses TRBV20-1 and TRBJ2-5, with TRBD2 identical over 7 bases. Trimming cost V 1 base and J 5 bases; bases outside gene matches: 7. The CDR3 totals 14 residues. Per the germline V gene, CDR1 is DFQATT and CDR2 is SNEGSKA (reference sequence).

This chain joins TRBV5-8 and TRBJ1-5; a weak D match, TRBD1 (5 bases). The V gene's germline CDR1 is SGHTS and CDR2 YDEGEE. Trimming left V 8 bases short and J 6 bases short, with 15 bases between. The CDR3 is made up of 13 amino acids. In DNA, the CDR3 is TGTGCCAGTCAGGGATCCGTTTTTCAGCCCCAGCATTTT. Its protein product is CASQGSVFQPQHF.

The chain uses TRBV3-1 and TRBJ2-1; D may be TRBD1 or TRBD2 (6 bases each). Per the germline V gene, CDR1 is LGHDT and CDR2 is YNNKEL (reference sequence). The V gene lost 0 bases and the J gene lost 10 bases, with 10 bases spanning the gap. The CDR3 totals 13 residues. In DNA, the CDR3 is TGTGCCAGCAGCCAAGAACTAGGGGGGGAGCAGTTCTTC. Translating it yields CASSQELGGEQFF.

CDR3 coding DNA: TGTGCCAGCAGCATTGCGGGGGGGACCTCGACCTACGAGCAGTACTTC. It specifies CASSIAGGTSTYEQYF. The chain is built from TRBV7-2 and TRBJ2-7; 9 positions agree with TRBD2. V lost 5 bases, J lost 2 bases, and 10 bases stayed unmatched. CDR3 size: 16 residues. CDR1 and CDR2 (germline): SGHTA, FQGNSA.